A single sample gave rise to the 19 T cell receptor beta chains below, sequenced in a study of cytomegalovirus exposure and HLA in healthy donors. This table comes from immunoSEQ multiplex PCR, and its TCRdb copy is limited to in-frame clones, with some not included. Of tens of thousands of clones listed, roughly 80% were seen once; the top ten hold 3%. Material for sequencing was PBMCs. These receptor sequences come from a man between 25 and 39 years old in good health and CMV-seronegative.

The chain links TRBV6-5 to TRBJ1-5; 7 bases line up with TRBD1. V lost 6 bases and J lost 7; bases outside the gene matches: 9. The germline gives CDR1 MNHEY, CDR2 SVGAGI. The length of the CDR3 is 14 residues. Here the CDR3 reads CASRTQGTEQPQHF. CDR3 in DNA: TGTGCCAGCAGAACACAGGGGACAGAACAGCCCCAGCATTTT.

V usage is TRBV18 and J usage is TRBJ1-2; D gene ambiguous. The CDR3 length is 14 residues. Germline values: CDR1 KGHSH, CDR2 LQKENI. Trimming left V 6 bases short and J 0 bases short, with 11 bases between. CDR3 nucleotides: TGTGCCAGCTCTCAGGACTCAGCTAACTATGGCTACACCTTC. This translates into CASSQDSANYGYTF.

The CDR3, as DNA: TGTGCCAGCACCGGGACAGCGGCTCCGGGTTCACCCCTCCACTTT. It is translated as CASTGTAAPGSPLHF. The rearrangement joins TRBV9 to TRBJ1-6; TRBD1 matches at 7 bases. The CDR3 covers 15 residues. V shed 6 bases and J 9 bases; nucleotides not matched to a gene: 12. Germline loops: CDR1 SGDLS, CDR2 YYNGEE.

The chain is built from TRBV4-2 and TRBJ2-3; TRBD1 agrees at 10 bases. CDR3 length: 17 amino acids. The germline V gene encodes CDR1 LGHNA and CDR2 YNFKEQ. V was pared by 1 base and J by 2 bases, with 6 bases of the junction left unmatched. CDR3 sequence: CASSQGGQGLYTDTQYF. The CDR3 DNA reads TGTGCCAGCAGCCAAGGGGGACAGGGGTTGTACACAGATACGCAGTATTTT.

The chain carries TRBV6-5 and TRBJ2-7; 10 bases align to TRBD1. The CDR3 sequence is 15 residues long. Germline CDR1 MNHEY, CDR2 SVGAGI. After removal of 5 bases from V and 5 bases from J, the junction contained 9 bases not matched to a gene. CDR3 sequence reads: CASSPGQGTMNEQYF. CDR3 sequence (DNA): TGTGCCAGCAGTCCGGGACAGGGGACAATGAACGAGCAGTACTTC.

The chain recombines TRBV10-3 with TRBJ2-5; possibly TRBD2 for D (6 bases). Germline V gene data show CDR1 as ENHRY and CDR2 as SYGVKD. V lost 2 bases and J lost 7, with 17 bases in between. CDR3 length: 15 amino acids. CDR3 protein: CAISEGSRAGRTQYF. The CDR3 bases are TGTGCCATCAGTGAGGGGTCTAGGGCCGGGAGGACCCAGTACTTC.

J is TRBJ2-2 and V is TRBV6-4, with TRBD1 matching over 8 bases. The CDR3 extends over 16 amino acids. Germline V gene lookup returns CDR1 MRHNA and CDR2 SNTAGT. J gave up 6 bases and V 4 bases, and 10 bases lay outside the gene matches. CDR3: CASSASGGAESGELFF. As DNA, the CDR3 is TGTGCCAGCAGTGCCTCAGGGGGCGCAGAATCCGGGGAGCTGTTTTTT.

The V call is TRBV6-5, the J call TRBJ2-5; the D gene is possibly TRBD2 (5 bases). This CDR3 spans 15 amino acids. The germline V gene encodes CDR1 MNHEY and CDR2 SVGAGI. Trimming shortened V by 2 bases and J by 5 bases, and 15 bases separated the two germline ends. CDR3 nucleotide sequence: TGTGCCAGCAGTTACATAGGTAGCGCGGGCGAGACCCAGTACTTC. As protein: CASSYIGSAGETQYF.

This clone was found a few times. The chain combines TRBV18 with TRBJ1-1; D is perhaps TRBD1 (6 bases). Looked up from germline, CDR1 is KGHSH and CDR2 is LQKENI. Trimming left V 5 bases short and J 0 bases short, with 13 bases between. The CDR3 has 15 amino acids. The CDR3 region is CASSGTQRMNTEAFF. The CDR3 DNA is TGTGCCAGCTCAGGGACACAGAGGATGAACACTGAAGCTTTCTTT.

This sequence joins TRBV28 and TRBJ2-3; D gene ambiguous. Germline V gives CDR1 MDHEN, CDR2 SYDVKM. V lost 3 bases and J lost 0, with 7 bases in between. This CDR3 spans 14 amino acids. Here the CDR3 DNA reads TGTGCCAGCAGTTTTCGCAGAAGCACAGATACGCAGTATTTT. Translation: CASSFRRSTDTQYF.

The chain employs TRBV11-3 and TRBJ2-3; TRBD2 matches at 9 bases. Germline loops: CDR1 SGHNT, CDR2 YENEEA. The length of the CDR3 is 19 residues. The V segment lost 0 bases and the J segment 1 base; nucleotides outside the gene matches: 11. Written as DNA, the CDR3 is TGTGCCAGCAGCTTAGATTTCCTAGCGGGACGTGGTGGCACAGATACGCAGTATTTT. This encodes CASSLDFLAGRGGTDTQYF.

The V and J genes are TRBV9 and TRBJ1-6; TRBD1 agrees at 8 bases. Germline-derived CDR1 and CDR2 are SGDLS and YYNGEE. Germline trimming cut 4 bases from V and 10 bases from J; bases unmatched to any gene: 7. This CDR3 region has 14 residues. The CDR3 spells CASSSRTGSSPLHF. The CDR3 DNA sequence: TGTGCCAGCAGCTCACGGACAGGGAGCTCACCCCTCCACTTT.

The rearrangement uses TRBV7-3 and TRBJ2-7, with D possibly being TRBD2 (6 bases). The V gene lost 1 base and the J gene lost 6 bases, with 10 bases spanning the gap. Germline CDR1 is SGHTA and CDR2 is FQGTGA. This CDR3 spans 13 amino acids. The CDR3 reads CASSLMGGAEQYF. CDR3 DNA: TGTGCCAGCAGCTTAATGGGGGGAGCCGAGCAGTACTTC. The entire variable domain, with the rest obtained from reference TRBV7-3 and TRBJ2-7, is as follows: GAGVSQTPSNKVTEKGKYVELRCDPISGHTALYWYRQSLGQGPEFLIYFQGTGAADDSGLPNDRFFAVRPEGSVSTLKIQRTERGDSAVYLCASSLMGGAEQYFGPGTRLTVT.

Written as DNA, the CDR3 is TGCGCCAGCAGCTTGGGGACAAACTCCTACGAGCAGTACTTC. It yields the protein CASSLGTNSYEQYF. The chain links TRBV5-1 to TRBJ2-7; tentative D call: TRBD1 (5 bases). The V gene lost 0 bases and the J gene lost 0 bases, with 7 bases spanning the gap. There are 14 residues in the CDR3. CDR1 and CDR2 (germline): SGHRS, YFSETQ.

The V and J genes are TRBV7-3 and TRBJ2-2; D possibly corresponds to TRBD1 (5 bases). V lost 5 bases and J 1 base, leaving 8 bases between the germline ends. Germline V CDR1 and CDR2: SGHTA, FQGTGA. This CDR3 is 14 amino acids long. The CDR3 DNA reads as TGTGCCAGCAGCAGGCAGGGGAACACCGGGGAGCTGTTTTTT. This gives the protein CASSRQGNTGELFF.

This clone was observed once. CDR3 in DNA: TGTGCCAGCAGCTTGGGGGCAAGGGCCGGGGAGCTGTTTTTT. It encodes CASSLGARAGELFF. The chain uses TRBV7-7 and TRBJ2-2, with TRBD1 as a possible D gene (6 bases). This CDR3 region has 14 residues. V dropped 3 bases and J dropped 6 bases, with 11 bases sitting between them. Germline V gene sequence: CDR1 SSHAT, CDR2 FNYEAQ (reference sequence). Combining the CDR3 with reference TRBV7-7 and TRBJ2-2 gives the whole variable domain GAGVSQSPRYKVTKRGQDVTLRCDPISSHATLYWYQQALGQGPEFLTYFNYEAQPDKSGLPSDRFSAERPEGSISTLTIQRTEQRDSAMYRCASSLGARAGELFFGEGSRLTVL.

This CDR3 is CASRTGLLAKNIQYF. The DNA for the CDR3 is TGTGCCAGCAGGACAGGATTACTAGCCAAAAACATTCAGTACTTC. The rearrangement uses TRBV27 and TRBJ2-4; possible D gene TRBD1, 6 bases. This CDR3 contains 15 residues. V lost 6 bases and J 0 bases, leaving 12 bases between the germline ends. In germline, CDR1 is MNHEY, CDR2 SMNVEV (reference sequence).

This clone came up a few times. The rearrangement links TRBV7-3 to TRBJ2-5; TRBD2 is a possible D gene (5 bases). In germline, CDR1 is SGHTA, CDR2 FQGTGA. The CDR3 has 13 amino acids. V dropped 3 bases and J dropped 3 bases, with 8 bases sitting between them. Written as DNA, the CDR3 is TGTGCCAGCAGCTTCCGGGAAAAAGAGACCCAGTACTTC. The encoded protein is CASSFREKETQYF.

The chain joins TRBV6-1 to TRBJ1-2; perhaps TRBD1 as D (5 bases). Trimming cost V 0 bases and J 6 bases, with 8 bases left between them. The CDR3 contains 13 residues. The germline V gene has CDR1 MNHNS and CDR2 SASEGT. CDR3 nucleotide sequence: TGTGCCAGCAGTGAAGCAGGGGTAAATGGCTACACCTTC. Translated: CASSEAGVNGYTF.